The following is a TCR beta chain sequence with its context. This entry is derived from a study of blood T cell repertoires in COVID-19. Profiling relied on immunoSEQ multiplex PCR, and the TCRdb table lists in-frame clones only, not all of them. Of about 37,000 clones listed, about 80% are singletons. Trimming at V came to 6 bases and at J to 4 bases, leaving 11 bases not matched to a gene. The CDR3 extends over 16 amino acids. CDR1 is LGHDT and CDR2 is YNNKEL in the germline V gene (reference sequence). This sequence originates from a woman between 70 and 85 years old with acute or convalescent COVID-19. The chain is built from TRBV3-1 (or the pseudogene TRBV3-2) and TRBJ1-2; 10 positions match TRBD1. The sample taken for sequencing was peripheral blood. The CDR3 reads CASSSNRDRGSYGYTF. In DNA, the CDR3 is TGTGCCAGCAGTTCGAACCGGGACAGGGGCTCCTATGGCTACACCTTC.